This entry describes one TCR beta chain. The antigen is undetermined. The template was genomic DNA from peripheral blood, not RNA. This specimen comes from a study of T cell repertoires in aging, cancer and after chemotherapy. The wider study: Glioblastoma patients receiving temozolomide-based therapy gave paired samples before and after chemotherapy.

TRB rearrangements spanning V, D and J were amplified using mixed TRB-A/B primers. TCRdb passed the multiplex PCR reads through MiXCR, listing each CDR3 protein once. The sample contains around 2,000 distinct CDR3 sequences, about 36% of which appear only once. Study-wide points: Across the chemotherapy interval, each cancer cohort showed higher median generation probability, suggesting thymic rebound. In healthy donors, age-related TCR diversity loss mainly reflected lost richness.

Germline CDR1 reads MNHEY; CDR2 reads SMNVEV (reference sequence). This CDR3 is 12 amino acids long. Deletions cut 5 bases from V and 2 bases from J, with 7 bases between. The receptor comes from a human donor with a solid tumor. The V call is TRBV27, the J call TRBJ2-7; D is unclear. The sample was blood. CDR3 amino acids: CASSPNPYEQYF. As DNA, the CDR3 is TGTGCCAGCAGTCCCAACCCCTACGAGCAGTACTTC.